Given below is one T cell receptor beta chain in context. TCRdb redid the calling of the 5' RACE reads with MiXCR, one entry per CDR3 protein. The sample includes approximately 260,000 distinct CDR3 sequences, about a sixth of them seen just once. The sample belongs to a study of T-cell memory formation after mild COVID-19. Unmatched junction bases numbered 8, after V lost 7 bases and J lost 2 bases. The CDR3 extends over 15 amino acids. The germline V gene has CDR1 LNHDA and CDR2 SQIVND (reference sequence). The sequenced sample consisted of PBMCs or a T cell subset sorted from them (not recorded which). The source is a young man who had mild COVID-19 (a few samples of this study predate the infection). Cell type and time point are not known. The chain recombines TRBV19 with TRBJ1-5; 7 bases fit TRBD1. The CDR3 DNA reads TGTGCCAGTACGTTTCAGGGGGGAGGCAATCAGCCCCAGCATTTT. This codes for CASTFQGGGNQPQHF.